This TCR beta chain stems from a study of T cells in Graves' hyperthyroidism and ophthalmopathy. Turning to the study itself: Peripheral blood was collected at initial diagnosis, before any treatment.

Trimming took off 2 bases at V and 3 bases at J, with 17 bases between the two ends. Germline CDR1 reads MNHEY; CDR2 reads SVGAGI. The CDR3 covers 16 residues. This clonotype has just a few counts. Its target is not known. Ophthalmopathy cases met thresholds of Clinical Activity Score at least 3, NOSPECS grade at least 4 and duration under 3 months. Those patients with uncontrolled infection, other autoimmune disease, pregnancy or lactation were excluded. Findings of the study overall: Researchers found most expanded thyroid clonotypes above 0.001 in blood as well.

Amplified TCR beta CDR3 regions derived from RNA transcripts. First-round RT-PCR targeting the TCR CDR3 was performed with the HTBI primer set. TCRdb fed the multiplex PCR reads into MiXCR, producing one record per CDR3 protein. In the table there are approximately 690,000 distinct CDR3 sequences, under 25% of which are singletons. This sequence was found in a man under 40 with Graves' ophthalmopathy. The rearrangement links TRBV6-5 to TRBJ2-7, with D perhaps matching TRBD1 (5 bases). The material sequenced was blood. CDR3 in DNA: TGTGCCAGCAGTTACCGACCCCCCCGACAGAACTACGAGCAGTACTTC. This codes for CASSYRPPRQNYEQYF.